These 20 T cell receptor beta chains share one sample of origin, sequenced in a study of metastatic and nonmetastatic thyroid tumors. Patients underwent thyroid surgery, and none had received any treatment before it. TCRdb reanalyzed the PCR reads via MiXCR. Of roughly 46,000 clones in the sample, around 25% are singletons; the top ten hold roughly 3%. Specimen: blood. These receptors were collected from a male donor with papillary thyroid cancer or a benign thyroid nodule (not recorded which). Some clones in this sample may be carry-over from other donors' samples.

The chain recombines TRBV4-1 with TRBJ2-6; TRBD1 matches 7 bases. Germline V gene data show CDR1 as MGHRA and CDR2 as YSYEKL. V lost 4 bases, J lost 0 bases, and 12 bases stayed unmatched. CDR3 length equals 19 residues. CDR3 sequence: CASSPRVAGGISGANVLTF. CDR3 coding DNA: TGCGCCAGCAGCCCCAGGGTGGCAGGGGGAATCTCTGGGGCCAACGTCCTGACTTTC.

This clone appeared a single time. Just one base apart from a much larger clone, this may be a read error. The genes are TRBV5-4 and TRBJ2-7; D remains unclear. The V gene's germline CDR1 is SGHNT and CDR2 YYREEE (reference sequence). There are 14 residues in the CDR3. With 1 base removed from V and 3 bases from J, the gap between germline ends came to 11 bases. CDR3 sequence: CASSLQVHGYEQYF. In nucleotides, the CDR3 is TGTGCCAGCAGCTTGCAGGTACACGGCTACGAGCAGTACTTC.

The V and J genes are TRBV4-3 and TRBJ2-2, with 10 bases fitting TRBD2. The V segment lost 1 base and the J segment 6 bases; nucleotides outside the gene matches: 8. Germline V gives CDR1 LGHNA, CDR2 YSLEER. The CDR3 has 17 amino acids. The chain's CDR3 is CASSQVHLAGAAGELFF. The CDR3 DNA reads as TGCGCCAGCAGCCAAGTTCACCTAGCGGGAGCCGCCGGGGAGCTGTTTTTT.

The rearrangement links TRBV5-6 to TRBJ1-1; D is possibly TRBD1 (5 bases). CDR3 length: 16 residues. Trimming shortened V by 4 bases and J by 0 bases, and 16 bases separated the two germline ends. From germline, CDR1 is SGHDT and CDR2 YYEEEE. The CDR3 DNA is TGTGCCAGCAGCCCTTACAGGCCAACTATGAACACTGAAGCTTTCTTT. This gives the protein CASSPYRPTMNTEAFF. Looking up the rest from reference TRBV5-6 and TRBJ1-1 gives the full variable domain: DAGVTQSPTHLIKTRGQQVTLRCSPKSGHDTVSWYQQALGQGPQFIFQYYEEEERQRGNFPDRFSGHQFPNYSSELNVNALLLGDSALYLCASSPYRPTMNTEAFFGQGTRLTVV.

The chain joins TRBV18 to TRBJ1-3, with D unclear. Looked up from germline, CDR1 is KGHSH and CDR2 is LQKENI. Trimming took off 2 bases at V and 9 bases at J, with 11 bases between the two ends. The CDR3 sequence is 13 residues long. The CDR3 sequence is CASSPTEDGTIYF. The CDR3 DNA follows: TGTGCCAGCTCACCAACCGAGGATGGCACCATATATTTT.

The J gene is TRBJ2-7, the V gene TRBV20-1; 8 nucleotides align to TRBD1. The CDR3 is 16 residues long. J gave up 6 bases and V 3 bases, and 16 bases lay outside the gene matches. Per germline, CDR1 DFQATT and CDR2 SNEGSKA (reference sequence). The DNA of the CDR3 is TGCAGTGCTAGTGTCCTGCCAGGGGGCAGTTCAGGCGAGCAGTACTTC. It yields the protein CSASVLPGGSSGEQYF.

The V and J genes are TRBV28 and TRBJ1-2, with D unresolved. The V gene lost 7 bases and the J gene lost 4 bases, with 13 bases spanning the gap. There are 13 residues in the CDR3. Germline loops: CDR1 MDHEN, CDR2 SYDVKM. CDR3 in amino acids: CASNPTELYGYTF. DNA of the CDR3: TGTGCCAGCAATCCGACGGAGCTCTATGGCTACACCTTC.

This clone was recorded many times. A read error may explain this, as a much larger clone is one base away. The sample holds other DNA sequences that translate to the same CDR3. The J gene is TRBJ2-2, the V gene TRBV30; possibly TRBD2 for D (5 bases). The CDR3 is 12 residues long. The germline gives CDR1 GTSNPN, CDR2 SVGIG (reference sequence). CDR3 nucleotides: TGTGCCTGGAGTGAGCAACTCGGGGAGCTGTTCTTT. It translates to CAWSEQLGELFF.

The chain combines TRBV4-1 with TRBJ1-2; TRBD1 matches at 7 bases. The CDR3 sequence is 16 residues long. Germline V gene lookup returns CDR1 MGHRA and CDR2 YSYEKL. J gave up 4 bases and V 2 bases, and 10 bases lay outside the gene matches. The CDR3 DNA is TGCGCCAGCAGCCAAAAGTTACCACAGGGGATCTATGGCTACACCTTC. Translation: CASSQKLPQGIYGYTF.

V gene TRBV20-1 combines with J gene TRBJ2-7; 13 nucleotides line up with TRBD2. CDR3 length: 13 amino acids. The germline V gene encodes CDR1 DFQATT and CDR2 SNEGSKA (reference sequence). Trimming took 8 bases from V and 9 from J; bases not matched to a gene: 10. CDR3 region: CSSGTSGTLGQYF. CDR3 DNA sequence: TGCAGTTCCGGGACTAGCGGGACTCTGGGGCAGTACTTC.

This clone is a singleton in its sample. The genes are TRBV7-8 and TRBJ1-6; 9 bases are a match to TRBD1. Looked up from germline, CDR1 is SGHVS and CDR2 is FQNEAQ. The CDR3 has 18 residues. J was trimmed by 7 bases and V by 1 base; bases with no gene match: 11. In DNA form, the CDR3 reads TGTGCCAGCAGCTTAGTAGGGTGGGACAGGGTAAAGAATTCACCCCTCCACTTT. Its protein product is CASSLVGWDRVKNSPLHF.

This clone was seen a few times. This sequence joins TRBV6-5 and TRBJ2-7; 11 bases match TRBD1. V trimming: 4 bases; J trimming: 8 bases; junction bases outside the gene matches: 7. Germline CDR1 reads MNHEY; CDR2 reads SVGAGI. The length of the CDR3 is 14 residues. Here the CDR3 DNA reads TGTGCCAGCAGTTCGGACAGGGGGCCAGTTAAGCAGTACTTC. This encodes CASSSDRGPVKQYF.

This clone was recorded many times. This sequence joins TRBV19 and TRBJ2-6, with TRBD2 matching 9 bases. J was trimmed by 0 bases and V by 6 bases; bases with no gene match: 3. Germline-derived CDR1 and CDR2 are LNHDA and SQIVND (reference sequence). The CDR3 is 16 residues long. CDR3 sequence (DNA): TGTGCCAGTAGGACTAGCGGCAGCTCTGGGGCCAACGTCCTGACTTTC. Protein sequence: CASRTSGSSGANVLTF.

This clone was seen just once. The CDR3 here is CASSLAYNEQFF. The CDR3 nucleotides are TGTGCCAGCAGCTTAGCTTACAATGAGCAGTTCTTC. V usage is TRBV11-3 and J usage is TRBJ2-1; D is unclear. CDR1 and CDR2 from the germline V gene are SGHNT and YENEEA. Trimming removed 1 base at V and 4 bases at J, with 2 bases between. The CDR3 extends over 12 amino acids.

The CDR3 loop is CAISESAGQPQHF. The CDR3 nucleotides are TGTGCCATCAGTGAGTCTGCCGGGCAGCCCCAGCATTTT. The rearrangement joins TRBV10-3 to TRBJ1-5; D ambiguous. Germline CDR1 and CDR2: ENHRY and SYGVKD. The V end was cut by 0 bases, the J end by 7 bases, with 7 bases between. The CDR3 totals 13 residues.

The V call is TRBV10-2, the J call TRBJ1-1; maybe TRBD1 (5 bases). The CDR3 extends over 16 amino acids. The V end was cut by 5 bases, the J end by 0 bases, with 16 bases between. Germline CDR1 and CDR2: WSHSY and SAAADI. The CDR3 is CASSPQQGVMNTEAFF. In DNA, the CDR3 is TGCGCCAGCAGTCCGCAGCAGGGTGTGATGAACACTGAAGCTTTCTTT.

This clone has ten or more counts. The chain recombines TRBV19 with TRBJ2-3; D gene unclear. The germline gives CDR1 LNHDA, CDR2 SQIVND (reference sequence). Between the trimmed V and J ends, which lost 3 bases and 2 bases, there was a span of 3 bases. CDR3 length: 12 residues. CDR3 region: CASSIDTDTQYF. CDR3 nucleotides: TGTGCCAGTAGTATCGACACAGATACGCAGTATTTT.

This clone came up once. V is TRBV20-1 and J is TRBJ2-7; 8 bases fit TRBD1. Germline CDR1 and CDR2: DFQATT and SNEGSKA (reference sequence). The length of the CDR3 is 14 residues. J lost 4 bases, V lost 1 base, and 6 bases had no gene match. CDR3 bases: TGCAGTGCTAGAGGGCCAGGGGGCGGGTACGAGCAGTACTTC. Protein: CSARGPGGGYEQYF.

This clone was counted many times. The CDR3 reads CASSPEGRSNQPQHF. CDR3 DNA sequence: TGTGCCAGCTCACCAGAGGGCAGAAGCAATCAGCCCCAGCATTTT. The rearrangement joins TRBV18 to TRBJ1-5; D unclear. The CDR3 is made up of 15 amino acids. Trimming left V 2 bases short and J 1 base short, with 9 bases between. Germline CDR1 and CDR2: KGHSH and LQKENI. Supplemented by reference TRBV18 and TRBJ1-5, the full variable domain reads NAGVMQNPRHLVRRRGQEARLRCSPMKGHSHVYWYRQLPEEGLKFMVYLQKENIIDESGMPKERFSAEFPKEGPSILRIQQVVRGDSAAYFCASSPEGRSNQPQHFGDGTRLSIL.

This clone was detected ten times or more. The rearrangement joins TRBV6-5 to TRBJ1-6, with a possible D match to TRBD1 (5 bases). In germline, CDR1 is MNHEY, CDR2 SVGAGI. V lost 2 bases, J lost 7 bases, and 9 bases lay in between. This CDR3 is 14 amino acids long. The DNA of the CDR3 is TGTGCCAGCAGTTACAGGGGTTGGAATTCACCCCTCCACTTT. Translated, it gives CASSYRGWNSPLHF.